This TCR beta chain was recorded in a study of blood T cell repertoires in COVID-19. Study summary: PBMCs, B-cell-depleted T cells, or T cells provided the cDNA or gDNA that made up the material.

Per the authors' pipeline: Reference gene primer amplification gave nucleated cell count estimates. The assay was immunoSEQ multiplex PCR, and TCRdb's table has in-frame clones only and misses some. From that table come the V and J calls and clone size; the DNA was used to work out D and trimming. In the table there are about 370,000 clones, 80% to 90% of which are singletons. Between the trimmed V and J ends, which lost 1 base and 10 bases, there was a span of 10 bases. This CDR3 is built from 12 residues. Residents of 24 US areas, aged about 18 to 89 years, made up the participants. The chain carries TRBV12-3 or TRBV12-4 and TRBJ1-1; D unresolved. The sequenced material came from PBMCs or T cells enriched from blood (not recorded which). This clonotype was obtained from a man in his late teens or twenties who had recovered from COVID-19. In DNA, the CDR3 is TGTGCCAGCAGTTTAGTCGGTCTGCGAGCTTTCTTT. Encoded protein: CASSLVGLRAFF.